This T cell receptor (beta chain) emerged from a study of blood T cell repertoires in COVID-19. Clones were read by immunoSEQ multiplex PCR, and TCRdb kept only the in-frame ones, dropping some. Of some 120,000 clones listed, about 81% are singletons. Germline CDR1 is MNHEY and CDR2 is SVGAGI. V lost 6 bases and J 1 base, leaving 12 bases between the germline ends. The CDR3 totals 14 residues. The clonotype comes from a man between 65 and 85 years old with acute or convalescent COVID-19. Sequenced input: peripheral blood. The chain combines TRBV6-5 with TRBJ1-1; D is undetermined. This CDR3 is CASRLTAGNTEAFF. DNA of the CDR3: TGTGCCAGCAGGCTCACGGCGGGGAACACTGAAGCTTTCTTT.